Sequencing of this TCR beta chain was carried out in a study of response to subunit inactivated influenza vaccine. This clonotype was seen only once. Its antigen is not identified. General study findings and limits: New T cells are recruited in small numbers by each seasonal influenza vaccination, according to the authors' suggestion.

This CDR3 contains 13 residues. The V gene's germline CDR1 is SGHRS and CDR2 YFSETQ. The V gene end was trimmed by 3 bases and the J gene end by 5 bases; junction bases not matched to a gene: 5. TCRdb ran MiXCR on the RT-PCR reads and lists one entry per CDR3 protein. The table has approximately 530,000 distinct CDR3 sequences, roughly 8.2% seen once; the top ten hold about an eighth. This clonotype was sampled from a man aged 50-75 years who received an inactivated influenza vaccine. The material sequenced was PBMCs from blood, taken less than 30 months after vaccination. V is TRBV5-1 and J is TRBJ2-7; 7 bases are a match to TRBD1. The CDR3 DNA reads TGCGCCAGCAGCTCCGGACAGGCCAACGAGCAGTACTTC. This gives the protein CASSSGQANEQYF.